This TCR beta chain stems from a study of cytomegalovirus exposure and HLA in healthy donors. Across the study: One earlier analysis, a look at approximately 190 million T cells, found some 110 million unique TCR beta sequences.

Primers for the PCR totalled 60 Vbeta and 13 Jbeta. The assay was immunoSEQ multiplex PCR, and TCRdb's table has in-frame clones only and misses some. The top ten hold around 12% of the sample, which has 65,000 to 90,000 clones, roughly 70% seen once. Healthy bone marrow donors made up the donor group. Details on this clone: Its antigen is not identified.

Study conclusions and caveats: Reports credit the classifier with highly specific, highly sensitive diagnosis of cytomegalovirus status.

This sequence was found in a man between 70 and 80 years old in good health and CMV-seronegative. The sequenced sample was PBMCs.

CDR3 residues: CASSLRTTDYEQYF. CDR3 nucleotide sequence: TGTGCCAGCAGCTTACGCACCACAGACTACGAGCAGTACTTC. This chain joins TRBV11-2 and TRBJ2-7; D is ambiguous. V lost 2 bases to trimming and J lost 3 bases, with 11 bases between them. CDR1 is SGHAT and CDR2 is FQNNGV in the germline V gene. This CDR3 has 14 residues. Using reference TRBV11-2 and TRBJ2-7 for the parts outside the CDR3, the full variable domain is EAGVAQSPRYKIIEKRQSVAFWCNPISGHATLYWYQQILGQGPKLLIQFQNNGVVDDSQLPKDRFSAERLKGVDSTLKIQPAKLEDSAVYLCASSLRTTDYEQYFGPGTRLTVT.